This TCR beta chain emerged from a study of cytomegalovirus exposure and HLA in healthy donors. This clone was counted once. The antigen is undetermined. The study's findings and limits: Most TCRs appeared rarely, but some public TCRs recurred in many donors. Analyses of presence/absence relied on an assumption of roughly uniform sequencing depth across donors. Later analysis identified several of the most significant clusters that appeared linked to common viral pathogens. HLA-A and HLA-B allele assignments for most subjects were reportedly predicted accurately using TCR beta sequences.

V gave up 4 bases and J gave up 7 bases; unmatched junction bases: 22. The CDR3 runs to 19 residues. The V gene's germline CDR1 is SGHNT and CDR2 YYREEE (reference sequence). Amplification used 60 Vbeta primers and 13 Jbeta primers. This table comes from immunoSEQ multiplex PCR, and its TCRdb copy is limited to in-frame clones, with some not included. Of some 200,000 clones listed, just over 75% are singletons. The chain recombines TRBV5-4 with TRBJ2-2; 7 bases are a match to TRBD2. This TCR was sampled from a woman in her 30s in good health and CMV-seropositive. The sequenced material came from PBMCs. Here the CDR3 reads CASSPWTGPRGVLGGELFF. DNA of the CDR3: TGTGCCAGCAGCCCCTGGACCGGTCCACGGGGGGTACTGGGCGGGGAGCTGTTTTTT.